The TCR beta chain described here comes from a study of shared clonotypes between healthy human individuals. Study-wide results and caveats: Generation of non-shared clonotypes was less probable than generation of clonotypes shared by all four donors.

Remarks on this clone: As yet, its antigen is unknown.

The CDR3 covers 16 residues. J gave up 4 bases and V 3 bases, and 9 bases lay outside the gene matches. The germline CDR1 and CDR2 sequences are SGHDT and YYEEEE. The assay was carried out at the deep level. TCRdb's copy holds only in-frame clones and misses some; the assay was immunoSEQ multiplex PCR. This table has about 1.5 million clones, 98% appearing once. This sequence originates from a man in his thirties or forties in good health. This rearrangement joins TRBV5-6 to TRBJ2-1; 8 bases agree with TRBD2. The specimen was naive CD4+ T cells sorted from blood. The subset denotes: CD45RA+ positively selected. CDR3: CASSSTSLADYNEQFF. The CDR3 DNA sequence: TGTGCCAGCAGCTCTACCTCACTAGCGGATTACAATGAGCAGTTCTTC.